This TCR beta chain derives from a study of T-cell reconstitution after alpha-beta-depleted transplantation in children. In this sample, this clonotype turned up a few times. V gave up 5 bases and J gave up 5 bases, with 13 bases separating them. This CDR3 is 14 amino acids long. CDR1 and CDR2 from the germline V gene are SGHTA and FQGTGA. The TCRbeta library was prepared with unique molecular identifiers. Each CDR3 protein is one row after TCRdb ran MiXCR on the PCR reads. The sample gives roughly 400,000 distinct CDR3 sequences, roughly 21% of which show up once; approximately 3.9% is in the top ten.

The TCR originated in a human donor who donated a stem cell graft to a child with acute myeloid leukemia. Sequencing used PBMCs from the stem cell graft donor, obtained from the stem cell graft. The V gene is TRBV7-3, the J gene TRBJ2-1; D is unresolved. CDR3 DNA: TGTGCCAGCAGCCCCGGCAGTAGGGACAATGAGCAGTTCTTC. Residues: CASSPGSRDNEQFF.